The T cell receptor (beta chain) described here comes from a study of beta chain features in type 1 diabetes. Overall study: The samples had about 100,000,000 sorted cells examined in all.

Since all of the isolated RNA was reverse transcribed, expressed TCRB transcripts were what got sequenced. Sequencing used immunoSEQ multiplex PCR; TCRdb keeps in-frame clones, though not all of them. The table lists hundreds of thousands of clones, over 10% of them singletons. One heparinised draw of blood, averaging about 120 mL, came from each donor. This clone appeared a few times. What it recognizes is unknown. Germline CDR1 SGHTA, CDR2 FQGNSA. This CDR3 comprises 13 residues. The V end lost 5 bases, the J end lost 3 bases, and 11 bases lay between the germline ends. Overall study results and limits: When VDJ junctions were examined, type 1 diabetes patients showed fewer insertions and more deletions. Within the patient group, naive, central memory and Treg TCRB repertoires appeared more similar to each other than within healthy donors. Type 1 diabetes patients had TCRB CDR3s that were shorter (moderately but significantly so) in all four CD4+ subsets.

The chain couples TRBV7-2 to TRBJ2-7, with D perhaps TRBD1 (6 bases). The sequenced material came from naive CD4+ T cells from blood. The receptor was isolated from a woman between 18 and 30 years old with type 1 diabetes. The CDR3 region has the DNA TGTGCCAGCAGCAACACACAGGGCTACGAGCAGTACTTC. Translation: CASSNTQGYEQYF.